What follows are 32 T cell receptor beta chains derived from one specimen sequenced in a study of cytomegalovirus exposure and HLA in healthy donors. The PCR made use of 60 Vbeta and 13 Jbeta primers. Method: immunoSEQ multiplex PCR; TCRdb's copy keeps in-frame clones and lacks some. The sample shows 180,000 or so clones, roughly three quarters of them seen only once. Sequences were obtained from PBMCs. All receptors come from a male donor in good health and CMV-seronegative.

The chain carries TRBV7-6 and TRBJ2-3, with 9 bases aligning to TRBD2. There are 15 residues in the CDR3. J gave up 1 base and V 5 bases, and 4 bases lay outside the gene matches. Looked up from germline, CDR1 is SGHVS and CDR2 is FNYEAQ. CDR3 in amino acids: CASSRRLAGTDTQYF. The CDR3 DNA sequence: TGTGCCAGCAGCCGCAGACTAGCGGGCACAGATACGCAGTATTTT.

The V gene is TRBV30, the J gene TRBJ1-2; D is uncertain. The V end lost 5 bases, the J end lost 0 bases, and 10 bases lay between the germline ends. CDR1 GTSNPN and CDR2 SVGIG come from the germline V gene (reference sequence). The CDR3 is 13 residues long. The CDR3: CAWSVQSNYGYTF. The DNA for the CDR3 is TGTGCCTGGTCCGTTCAGTCTAACTATGGCTACACCTTC.

This clone has just one count. The chain combines TRBV4-2 with TRBJ2-3; D remains ambiguous. The CDR3 runs 13 residues. Germline-derived CDR1 and CDR2 are LGHNA and YNFKEQ. V gave up 4 bases and J gave up 4 bases, with 9 bases separating them. Here the CDR3 reads CASSPLEADTQYF. CDR3 DNA: TGTGCCAGCAGCCCCCTAGAGGCAGATACGCAGTATTTT.

With regard to this clone: The junction differs from germline at one of its ends, possibly a read error. The chain carries TRBV4-1 and TRBJ1-5; D uncertain. Germline CDR1 reads MGHRA; CDR2 reads YSYEKL. The CDR3 consists of 13 residues. The CDR3, as DNA: TGCGCCAGCAGCCAATTTAGCGATCAGCCCCAGCATTTT. Translating it yields CASSQFSDQPQHF.

This chain connects TRBV9 to TRBJ2-1; tentatively, D is TRBD2 (5 bases). Per the germline V gene, CDR1 is SGDLS and CDR2 is YYNGEE. V was shortened by 0 bases and J by 0 bases, with 7 bases between the two germline ends. This CDR3 has 15 residues. The CDR3 loop reads CASSVGEGSYNEQFF. In DNA, the CDR3 is TGTGCCAGCAGCGTAGGAGAGGGCTCCTACAATGAGCAGTTCTTC.

The chain has TRBV30 and TRBJ1-1, with D unclear. The ends were cut back, 4 bases at V and 10 bases at J, with 19 bases in the middle. Germline CDR1 GTSNPN, CDR2 SVGIG (reference sequence). This CDR3 is built from 13 residues. CDR3 protein: CAWTAEVSVGAFF. In DNA form, the CDR3 reads TGTGCCTGGACGGCGGAGGTGAGTGTCGGAGCTTTCTTT.

This chain links TRBV28 with TRBJ1-5; D not resolved. V shed 5 bases and J shed 4 bases, with 12 bases lying between them. The CDR3 contains 14 residues. Germline assignment: CDR1 MDHEN and CDR2 SYDVKM. The DNA for the CDR3 is TGTGCCAGCAGTCCGTTCCGGTTGAATCAGCCCCAGCATTTT. Translation: CASSPFRLNQPQHF.

Remarks on this clone: At the DNA level, this CDR3 is encoded by other sequences in the same sample as well. V and J are TRBV6-5 and TRBJ1-2, with TRBD1 matching over 10 bases. This CDR3 has 15 amino acids. Per the germline V gene, CDR1 is MNHEY and CDR2 is SVGAGI. V shed 0 bases, J shed 2 bases, and the junction held 0 bases outside the gene matches. CDR3 in amino acids: CASSYSTGGNYGYTF. The CDR3 DNA follows: TGTGCCAGCAGTTACTCGACAGGGGGCAACTATGGCTACACCTTC.

The chain combines TRBV28 with TRBJ2-7, with 11 bases aligning to TRBD2. In germline, CDR1 is MDHEN, CDR2 SYDVKM. V lost 7 bases to trimming and J lost 3 bases; unmatched junction nucleotides: 2. The CDR3 runs 13 residues. This chain's CDR3 is CASKTSGSYEQYF. The DNA of the CDR3 is TGTGCCAGCAAAACTAGCGGGAGCTACGAGCAGTACTTC.

This sequence joins TRBV5-1 and TRBJ2-3; 8 bases align to TRBD2. From germline, CDR1 is SGHRS and CDR2 YFSETQ. The CDR3 consists of 13 residues. Trimming at V came to 3 bases and at J to 4 bases, leaving 1 base not matched to a gene. The CDR3: CASSSGGADTQYF. In DNA form, the CDR3 reads TGCGCCAGCAGCTCCGGGGGGGCAGATACGCAGTATTTT.

The chain carries TRBV9 and TRBJ2-1; no firm D call. The germline V and J ends were trimmed by 0 bases and 6 bases, with 4 bases remaining between them. In germline, CDR1 is SGDLS, CDR2 YYNGEE. This CDR3 spans 12 amino acids. CDR3 nucleotides: TGTGCCAGCAGCGTAGGAGTCAATGAGCAGTTCTTC. Translated: CASSVGVNEQFF.

The J gene is TRBJ2-1, the V gene TRBV5-4; 7 nucleotides agree with TRBD1. This CDR3 is 14 amino acids long. Germline CDR1 SGHNT, CDR2 YYREEE (reference sequence). V lost 2 bases, J lost 8 bases, and 7 bases stayed unmatched. CDR3 DNA sequence: TGTGCCAGCAGCTTCACAGGGGAACCCCATGAGCAGTTCTTC. This codes for CASSFTGEPHEQFF. The entire variable domain, with the rest obtained from reference TRBV5-4 and TRBJ2-1, is as follows: ETGVTQSPTHLIKTRGQQVTLRCSSQSGHNTVSWYQQALGQGPQFIFQYYREEENGRGNFPPRFSGLQFPNYSSELNVNALELDDSALYLCASSFTGEPHEQFFGPGTRLTVL.

The CDR3: CASREGNQPQHF. As DNA, the CDR3 is TGTGCCAGCAGGGAGGGCAATCAGCCCCAGCATTTT. This chain uses TRBV2 with TRBJ1-5; D is undetermined. The germline V gene has CDR1 SNHLY and CDR2 FYNNEI. This CDR3 has 12 amino acids. Trimming shortened V by 6 bases and J by 2 bases, and 5 bases separated the two germline ends.

The V call is TRBV19, the J call TRBJ2-1, with a weak D call TRBD1 (6 bases). The V gene's germline CDR1 is LNHDA and CDR2 SQIVND (reference sequence). The CDR3 loop spans 13 amino acids. V was shortened by 5 bases and J by 6 bases, with 11 bases between the two germline ends. CDR3 DNA: TGTGCCAGTAGTGTCAGGGGACGCAATGAGCAGTTCTTC. Its translation: CASSVRGRNEQFF.

In this sample, this clone turned up a few times. The gene calls are TRBV5-1 and TRBJ2-1; possibly TRBD1 for D (6 bases). Germline CDR1 and CDR2: SGHRS and YFSETQ. With 4 bases removed from V and 3 bases from J, the gap between germline ends came to 17 bases. The CDR3 runs to 16 residues. The CDR3 loop is CASSLQGPNVYNEQFF. As DNA, the CDR3 is TGCGCCAGCAGCCTCCAGGGGCCCAATGTCTACAATGAGCAGTTCTTC.

The chain links TRBV4-2 to TRBJ2-1; 14 nucleotides align to TRBD2. The ends lost 0 bases at V and 7 bases at J; junction bases unmatched: 2. CDR3 size: 16 residues. Germline V CDR1 and CDR2: LGHNA, YNFKEQ. The CDR3 DNA sequence: TGTGCCAGCAGCCAAGAGGGGACTAGCGGGAGTAATGAGCAGTTCTTC. Protein product: CASSQEGTSGSNEQFF.

This clone was detected only a few times. The chain recombines TRBV5-4 with TRBJ2-5, with D possibly being TRBD1 (6 bases). Trimming pared 2 bases from V and 5 bases from J, leaving 13 bases between. The CDR3 loop spans 14 amino acids. Germline values: CDR1 SGHNT, CDR2 YYREEE (reference sequence). CDR3 nucleotide sequence: TGTGCCAGCAGCTTCCAGGGGTCAGCGGAGACCCAGTACTTC. Its protein is CASSFQGSAETQYF. Full variable domain (outside the CDR3, taken from reference TRBV5-4 and TRBJ2-5): ETGVTQSPTHLIKTRGQQVTLRCSSQSGHNTVSWYQQALGQGPQFIFQYYREEENGRGNFPPRFSGLQFPNYSSELNVNALELDDSALYLCASSFQGSAETQYFGPGTRLLVL.

The CDR3 region has the DNA TGTGCCAGCAGCCCAACAGGGGGCAAAGAGCCCCAGCATTTT. Translation gives CASSPTGGKEPQHF. The V and J genes are TRBV7-9 and TRBJ1-5; 9 bases align to TRBD1. Germline CDR1 and CDR2: SEHNR and FQNEAQ (reference sequence). Trimming at V came to 5 bases and at J to 8 bases, leaving 7 bases not matched to a gene. The CDR3 length is 14 residues.

This chain joins TRBV10-3 and TRBJ2-1; 8 bases are a match to TRBD2. CDR3 length: 16 residues. Germline V gene sequence: CDR1 ENHRY, CDR2 SYGVKD. The ends lost 8 bases at V and 5 bases at J; junction bases unmatched: 14. CDR3 sequence: CAICGDLAGRNNEQFF. In nucleotides, the CDR3 is TGTGCCATCTGCGGGGATTTAGCGGGACGGAACAATGAGCAGTTCTTC.

The chain combines TRBV5-4 with TRBJ2-2, with TRBD1 as a possible D gene (6 bases). The ends were cut back, 4 bases at V and 0 bases at J, with 10 bases in the middle. The germline gives CDR1 SGHNT, CDR2 YYREEE (reference sequence). The CDR3 totals 15 residues. Written as DNA, the CDR3 is TGTGCCAGCAGCGCGGACAGCTCGAACACCGGGGAGCTGTTTTTT. Encoded protein: CASSADSSNTGELFF.

This clone turned up a few times. The chain is built from TRBV30 and TRBJ1-2; D possibly corresponds to TRBD1 (5 bases). Deletions cut 0 bases from V and 8 bases from J, with 13 bases between. This CDR3 contains 13 residues. Germline-derived CDR1 and CDR2 are GTSNPN and SVGIG (reference sequence). The CDR3 nucleotides read TGTGCCTGGAGTGTGGCGACAGCCTTCGGCTACACCTTC. It specifies CAWSVATAFGYTF.

The chain is built from TRBV6-6 and TRBJ1-5, with D maybe TRBD1 (6 bases). Germline CDR1 MNHNY, CDR2 SVGAGI (reference sequence). The CDR3 totals 14 residues. The V end lost 5 bases, the J end lost 5 bases, and 13 bases lay between the germline ends. CDR3 DNA: TGTGCCAGCAGTGACTTCCAGGGGTATCAGCCCCAGCATTTT. Translation gives CASSDFQGYQPQHF.

The chain combines TRBV10-1 with TRBJ2-1; 8 bases line up with TRBD2. This CDR3 is built from 16 residues. V lost 0 bases to trimming and J lost 5 bases; unmatched junction nucleotides: 6. Germline CDR1 reads WNHNN; CDR2 reads SYGVQD (reference sequence). CDR3 nucleotide sequence: TGCGCCAGCAGTGAGTCCGTCGGGGGGGGACACAATGAGCAGTTCTTC. Its protein product is CASSESVGGGHNEQFF.

The gene calls are TRBV6-5 and TRBJ1-5; perhaps TRBD1 as D (6 bases). The germline V gene has CDR1 MNHEY and CDR2 SVGAGI. CDR3 length: 15 amino acids. V lost 4 bases, J lost 4 bases, and 14 bases lay in between. The CDR3 DNA reads TGTGCCAGCAGTTCCTCGGGGAGGGGGAATCAGCCCCAGCATTTT. Translating gives CASSSSGRGNQPQHF.

This clone has a single count. The chain employs TRBV30 and TRBJ1-6; D call uncertain. The CDR3 has 14 residues. The V and J ends lost 7 bases and 9 bases respectively, with 19 bases between them. The germline CDR1 and CDR2 sequences are GTSNPN and SVGIG (reference sequence). CDR3 protein: CASERPDSRSPLHF. CDR3 nucleotide sequence: TGTGCCTCGGAGCGCCCGGACTCTCGTTCACCCCTCCACTTT.

This clone was seen a handful of times. V gene TRBV2 combines with J gene TRBJ1-5; D possibly corresponds to TRBD1 (6 bases). V was clipped by 3 bases and J by 5 bases, with 14 bases between them. Germline V lookup: CDR1 SNHLY, CDR2 FYNNEI. This CDR3 is built from 15 residues. The CDR3 loop is CASSDGGRTDQPQHF. In DNA, the CDR3 is TGTGCCAGCAGTGATGGGGGCAGGACGGATCAGCCCCAGCATTTT. The full variable domain, its missing parts supplied by reference TRBV2 and TRBJ1-5, is EPEVTQTPSHQVTQMGQEVILRCVPISNHLYFYWYRQILGQKVEFLVSFYNNEISEKSEIFDDQFSVERPDGSNFTLKIRSTKLEDSAMYFCASSDGGRTDQPQHFGDGTRLSIL.

The chain combines TRBV7-9 with TRBJ1-2; D is unresolved. The CDR3 runs to 14 residues. The germline CDR1 and CDR2 sequences are SEHNR and FQNEAQ (reference sequence). Deletions cut 5 bases from V and 4 bases from J, with 14 bases between. This CDR3 reads CASSRPGNVYGYTF. CDR3 DNA sequence: TGTGCCAGCAGCCGCCCGGGTAACGTCTATGGCTACACCTTC.

The chain has TRBV27 and TRBJ2-4, with a weak D call TRBD2 (5 bases). V lost 5 bases and J lost 7, with 15 bases in between. Germline V lookup: CDR1 MNHEY, CDR2 SMNVEV (reference sequence). The CDR3 runs 14 residues. The CDR3 DNA reads TGTGCCAGCAGTCCCTACCGGGATTCTAACATTCAGTACTTC. Translation gives CASSPYRDSNIQYF.

The rearrangement links TRBV7-8 to TRBJ2-2, with 12 bases lining up with TRBD1. V shed 2 bases, J shed 7 bases, and the junction held 8 bases outside the gene matches. This CDR3 is 17 amino acids long. Germline values: CDR1 SGHVS, CDR2 FQNEAQ. Here the CDR3 reads CASSLRPGQGAGGELFF. As DNA, the CDR3 is TGTGCCAGCAGCTTACGCCCGGGACAGGGGGCGGGCGGGGAGCTGTTTTTT.

The chain has TRBV6-6 and TRBJ2-7, with a weak D call TRBD2 (5 bases). The CDR3 consists of 14 residues. V lost 7 bases and J 7 bases, leaving 20 bases between the germline ends. Germline values: CDR1 MNHNY, CDR2 SVGAGI (reference sequence). The CDR3 region is CASNSAAGLGEQYF. The CDR3 nucleotides are TGTGCCAGCAACTCAGCGGCCGGGCTGGGAGAGCAGTACTTC.

The chain uses TRBV7-3 and TRBJ2-5; the D is unclear. The CDR3 contains 13 residues. The germline V and J ends were trimmed by 4 bases and 1 base, with 7 bases remaining between them. Germline-derived CDR1 and CDR2 are SGHTA and FQGTGA. The CDR3 protein is CASSSSPQETQYF. Written as DNA, the CDR3 is TGTGCCAGCAGCTCCTCTCCCCAAGAGACCCAGTACTTC.

The chain has TRBV18 and TRBJ1-1; weak D call: TRBD1 (5 bases). Germline CDR1 and CDR2: KGHSH and LQKENI. The V gene lost 6 bases and the J gene lost 5 bases, with 16 bases spanning the gap. The CDR3 loop spans 14 amino acids. DNA for the CDR3: TGTGCCAGCTCCCCAGGGAGGGTTTGGACTGAAGCTTTCTTT. Translated, it gives CASSPGRVWTEAFF.